Each of the 28 T cell receptor beta chains below was sequenced from the same sample in a study of blood T cells in healthy people across ages. Alongside a J-beta primer mix, a sample-barcoded 5' primer served in a second PCR lasting roughly 6 to 12 cycles. TCRdb fed the 5' RACE reads into MiXCR, producing one record per CDR3 protein. The sample lists 600,000 or so distinct CDR3 sequences, approximately 30% occurring once. Sequenced: blood. The receptor source for this set is an elderly woman in good health.

The V and J genes are TRBV5-1 and TRBJ2-3, with 7 nucleotides matching TRBD2. This CDR3 comprises 12 residues. Germline V gene sequence: CDR1 SGHRS, CDR2 YFSETQ. V lost 5 bases to trimming and J lost 6 bases; unmatched junction nucleotides: 3. The DNA for the CDR3 is TGCGCCAGCAGACGGGGGGAGGATACGCAGTATTTT. Translation gives CASRRGEDTQYF.

This clonotype was found a few times. The chain combines TRBV14 with TRBJ1-2; D unresolved. V dropped 0 bases and J dropped 6 bases, with 5 bases sitting between them. CDR1 is SGHDN and CDR2 is FVKESK in the germline V gene. The CDR3 is 12 residues long. The CDR3 reads CASSQERNGYTF. CDR3 in DNA: TGTGCCAGCAGCCAAGAAAGGAATGGCTACACCTTC.

The J gene is TRBJ1-1, the V gene TRBV18; no reliable D call. The length of the CDR3 is 15 residues. Per germline, CDR1 KGHSH and CDR2 LQKENI. V was clipped by 7 bases and J by 4 bases, with 19 bases between them. The CDR3 spells CASFVTGLSGTEAFF. The DNA for the CDR3 is TGTGCCAGCTTCGTAACGGGCCTCTCAGGCACTGAAGCTTTCTTT. The complete variable domain, with remaining parts taken from reference TRBV18 and TRBJ1-1, reads NAGVMQNPRHLVRRRGQEARLRCSPMKGHSHVYWYRQLPEEGLKFMVYLQKENIIDESGMPKERFSAEFPKEGPSILRIQQVVRGDSAAYFCASFVTGLSGTEAFFGQGTRLTVV.

The V gene is TRBV6-5, the J gene TRBJ2-1; possible D gene TRBD2, 7 bases. Matching the DNA end better, TRBJ2-7 makes the J call doubtful. Germline values: CDR1 MNHEY, CDR2 SVGAGI. The CDR3 extends over 18 amino acids. The CDR3 region is CASSYGAGAGRRGNEQYF. As DNA, the CDR3 is TGTGCCAGCAGTTACGGGGCGGGGGCCGGTAGGAGGGGCAATGAGCAGTACTTC.

This clonotype was counted ten times or more. The chain carries TRBV5-6 and TRBJ2-6; 8 bases line up with TRBD1. With 3 bases clipped from V and 0 bases from J, the junction kept 8 bases outside the gene matches. This CDR3 comprises 18 residues. The germline CDR1 and CDR2 sequences are SGHDT and YYEEEE. The CDR3 loop reads CASSWGDRLSSGANVLTF. CDR3 sequence (DNA): TGTGCCAGCAGCTGGGGGGACAGGCTAAGCTCTGGGGCCAACGTCCTGACTTTC.

On this clonotype: Relative to the germline gene, one junction end is altered; a read error may explain this. The rearrangement joins TRBV27 to TRBJ2-2; weak D call: TRBD1 (6 bases). The germline V gene has CDR1 MNHEY and CDR2 SMNVEV (reference sequence). This CDR3 spans 14 amino acids. CDR3 DNA sequence: TGTGCCAGCAGTTTAGGGGACACCACCGGGGAGCGGTTTTTT. Translation gives CASSLGDTTGERFF.

This chain uses TRBV7-9 with TRBJ2-5; D possibly corresponds to TRBD1 (5 bases). The V and J ends lost 2 bases and 11 bases respectively, with 15 bases between them. Germline loops: CDR1 SEHNR, CDR2 FQNEAQ (reference sequence). The CDR3 is 13 residues long. This CDR3 is CASSLFRGDEQYF. CDR3 sequence (DNA): TGTGCCAGCAGCTTATTTAGGGGTGATGAGCAGTACTTC.

Comment on this clonotype: This could be a read error, since a much larger clone is one nucleotide away. This chain uses TRBV30 with TRBJ2-7; 9 nucleotides align to TRBD2. This CDR3 has 13 amino acids. The trim removed 5 bases at V and 4 bases at J, leaving 6 bases unmatched. Germline CDR1 and CDR2: GTSNPN and SVGIG (reference sequence). For the CDR3, the DNA is TGTGCCTGGGGGCCGGGACTAGCATACGAGCAGTACTTC. Residues: CAWGPGLAYEQYF. Using reference TRBV30 and TRBJ2-7 for the parts outside the CDR3, the full variable domain is SQTIHQWPATLVQPVGSPLSLECTVEGTSNPNLYWYRQAAGRGLQLLFYSVGIGQISSEVPQNLSASRPQDRQFILSSKKLLLSDSGFYLCAWGPGLAYEQYFGPGTRLTVT.

This clonotype came up a few times. The rearrangement joins TRBV5-5 to TRBJ1-4; TRBD1 is a possible D gene (6 bases). Trimming removed 0 bases at V and 2 bases at J, with 11 bases between. The germline V gene encodes CDR1 SGHKS and CDR2 YYEKEE (reference sequence). The CDR3 totals 16 residues. DNA of the CDR3: TGTGCCAGCAGCTTGGTGTCGGGGGCTACTAATGAAAAACTGTTTTTT. This translates into CASSLVSGATNEKLFF.

This clonotype was seen more than once but under ten times. The V and J genes are TRBV30 and TRBJ2-5; possible D gene TRBD2, 6 bases. The CDR3 contains 13 residues. The V end was cut by 5 bases, the J end by 4 bases, with 14 bases between. In germline, CDR1 is GTSNPN, CDR2 SVGIG (reference sequence). DNA for the CDR3: TGTGCCTGGGGAGGAGGGGTCCGAGAGACCCAGTACTTC. The encoded protein is CAWGGGVRETQYF.

V usage is TRBV27 and J usage is TRBJ1-5; the D is unclear. Germline lookup yields CDR1 MNHEY and CDR2 SMNVEV (reference sequence). Trimming cost V 3 bases and J 4 bases, with 7 bases left between them. This CDR3 region has 13 residues. For the CDR3, the DNA is TGTGCCAGCAGTTTTCAGACGAATCAGCCCCAGCATTTT. Amino acid sequence: CASSFQTNQPQHF.

The chain recombines TRBV10-2 with TRBJ1-6; D is unresolved. This CDR3 contains 14 residues. CDR1 WSHSY and CDR2 SAAADI come from the germline V gene. Trimming removed 2 bases at V and 10 bases at J, with 12 bases between. The CDR3 DNA sequence: TGCGCCAGCAGTGAGACAGTAAGAGACTCACCCCTCCACTTT. This sequence encodes CASSETVRDSPLHF.

Only a few counts were recorded for this clonotype. V gene TRBV2 combines with J gene TRBJ1-5; no clear D gene. Trimming shortened V by 4 bases and J by 1 base, and 11 bases separated the two germline ends. The CDR3 spans 15 residues. The germline gives CDR1 SNHLY, CDR2 FYNNEI. This CDR3 reads CASSVGGHSNQPQHF. DNA of the CDR3: TGTGCCAGCAGTGTGGGAGGGCACAGCAATCAGCCCCAGCATTTT.

This clonotype was seen repeatedly, ten times or more. The V gene is TRBV12-3 or TRBV12-4, the J gene TRBJ1-6; D is unclear. This CDR3 region has 11 residues. V was cut by 6 bases and J by 14 bases, with 11 bases left in between. As DNA, the CDR3 is TGTGCCAGCAGCCGCGGCGTGGCCCTCCACTTT. This gives the protein CASSRGVALHF.

This clonotype was observed at least ten times. The J gene is TRBJ2-7, the V gene TRBV19, with D hard to call. V lost 4 bases, J lost 0 bases, and 13 bases lay in between. CDR3 length: 15 residues. Germline CDR1 LNHDA, CDR2 SQIVND (reference sequence). The CDR3 sequence: CASSRQQVPSYEQYF. The CDR3 bases are TGTGCCAGTAGTAGGCAGCAGGTCCCCTCCTACGAGCAGTACTTC.

This clonotype was counted many times. V and J are TRBV5-1 and TRBJ2-7; D uncertain. CDR1 and CDR2 (germline): SGHRS, YFSETQ. The CDR3 is made up of 14 amino acids. V gave up 0 bases and J gave up 7 bases, with 14 bases separating them. For the CDR3, the DNA is TGCGCCAGCAGCTTGGGGTCATCCCGCTTGGAGCAGTACTTC. This encodes CASSLGSSRLEQYF. Together with reference TRBV5-1 and TRBJ2-7, the CDR3 gives the full variable domain: KAGVTQTPRYLIKTRGQQVTLSCSPISGHRSVSWYQQTPGQGLQFLFEYFSETQRNKGNFPGRFSGRQFSNSRSEMNVSTLELGDSALYLCASSLGSSRLEQYFGPGTRLTVT.

This clonotype was picked up many times. The V call is TRBV3-1, the J call TRBJ2-7, with D maybe TRBD1 (5 bases). Trimming removed 0 bases at V and 2 bases at J, with 14 bases between. Per the germline V gene, CDR1 is LGHDT and CDR2 is YNNKEL (reference sequence). The CDR3 consists of 16 residues. In DNA, the CDR3 is TGTGCCAGCAGCCAAGATCCCAGGGAAATCACCTACGAGCAGTACTTC. Translation: CASSQDPREITYEQYF.

The V call is TRBV20-1, the J call TRBJ1-1; 8 bases are a match to TRBD1. The CDR3 runs to 11 residues. Germline V gene data show CDR1 as DFQATT and CDR2 as SNEGSKA (reference sequence). V dropped 6 bases and J dropped 10; count of bases not matched to a gene: 7. The CDR3 region has the DNA TGCAGTGCCGGGACAGGTCCGTTAGCTTTCTTT. Translation gives CSAGTGPLAFF.

This clonotype has a count of ten or more. The rearrangement uses TRBV18 and TRBJ2-3; 11 nucleotides align to TRBD2. With 2 bases clipped from V and 6 bases from J, the junction kept 10 bases outside the gene matches. The CDR3 runs 17 residues. Germline CDR1 KGHSH, CDR2 LQKENI. CDR3 nucleotides: TGTGCCAGCTCACCAGATTATAGCGGGGGGGCCGCCGATACGCAGTATTTT. Translating gives CASSPDYSGGAADTQYF.

This clonotype has only a few counts. A read error may be the cause here, since a much bigger clone is one base away. The chain recombines TRBV12-3 or TRBV12-4 with TRBJ1-2; no clear D. The CDR3 is made up of 13 amino acids. V gave up 8 bases and J gave up 3 bases, with 13 bases separating them. CDR3 sequence reads: CASGEGTDYGYTF. The CDR3 DNA follows: TGTGCCAGCGGTGAAGGCACGGACTATGGCTACACCTTC.

The chain has TRBV6-2 or TRBV6-3 and TRBJ2-3; D not certain. The CDR3 is 15 residues long. Trimming pared 2 bases from V and 0 bases from J, leaving 9 bases between. Per the germline V gene, CDR1 is MNHEY and CDR2 is SVGEGT. In nucleotides, the CDR3 is TGTGCCAGCAGTTACGACGAGTTCAGCACAGATACGCAGTATTTT. Residues: CASSYDEFSTDTQYF.

The J gene is TRBJ2-3, the V gene TRBV6-5; 10 bases match TRBD2. The CDR3 loop spans 13 amino acids. The J segment lost 6 bases and the V segment lost 6 bases, leaving 3 bases of the junction unmatched. The germline V gene encodes CDR1 MNHEY and CDR2 SVGAGI. Written as DNA, the CDR3 is TGTGCCAGCAGATCAGCGGGAGGGGATACGCAGTATTTT. Residues: CASRSAGGDTQYF.

On this clonotype: One base away lies a much larger clone, so this may be a sequencing read error. It is likely a read error, because the conserved phenylalanine at the end of the CDR3 is missing. The chain combines TRBV5-1 with TRBJ1-2; tentative D call: TRBD1 (6 bases). This CDR3 has 13 amino acids. From germline, CDR1 is SGHRS and CDR2 YFSETQ. Trimming took 3 bases from V and 5 from J, leaving 11 bases between them. The CDR3 protein is CASSSGGIYGYTC. The DNA of the CDR3 is TGCGCCAGCAGCTCGGGGGGCATTTATGGCTACACCTGC.

This clonotype showed up many times. The chain carries TRBV5-1 and TRBJ1-2, with 12 bases that match TRBD1. CDR1 is SGHRS, CDR2 YFSETQ, per germline. CDR3 length: 17 amino acids. Germline trimming cut 4 bases from V and 5 bases from J; bases unmatched to any gene: 12. The CDR3 spells CASSLGTGGESGYGYTF. In DNA form, the CDR3 reads TGCGCCAGCAGCCTGGGGACAGGGGGCGAAAGCGGGTATGGCTACACCTTC.

V and J are TRBV7-2 and TRBJ2-4; 9 positions agree with TRBD1. After removal of 5 bases from V and 5 bases from J, the junction contained 4 bases not matched to a gene. This CDR3 has 14 amino acids. Germline-derived CDR1 and CDR2 are SGHTA and FQGNSA. CDR3 residues: CASSGGTGQNIQYF. The CDR3 DNA reads as TGTGCCAGCAGCGGAGGGACAGGGCAAAACATTCAGTACTTC.

This clonotype was picked up a small number of times. This rearrangement joins TRBV20-1 to TRBJ1-6; 7 nucleotides match TRBD1. Looked up from germline, CDR1 is DFQATT and CDR2 is SNEGSKA (reference sequence). V was clipped by 0 bases and J by 7 bases; unmatched bases: 3. CDR3 length: 14 residues. The CDR3 nucleotides read TGCAGTGCTAGAGAGGGGGACAGAAATTCACCCCTCCACTTT. Translated, it gives CSAREGDRNSPLHF.

This clonotype was seen repeatedly, ten times or more. The rearrangement uses TRBV15 and TRBJ1-2; D call uncertain. CDR1 is LNHNV, CDR2 YYDKDF, per germline (reference sequence). The CDR3 consists of 15 residues. With 0 bases removed from V and 4 bases from J, the gap between germline ends came to 12 bases. CDR3 coding DNA: TGTGCCACCAGCAGAGATCCGGCGGGGAGCTATGGCTACACCTTC. The encoded protein is CATSRDPAGSYGYTF.

This clonotype has more than one count but fewer than ten. The rearrangement uses TRBV7-2 and TRBJ1-1; 7 positions match TRBD1. Germline trimming cut 4 bases from V and 5 bases from J; bases unmatched to any gene: 13. The CDR3 totals 16 residues. The germline V gene encodes CDR1 SGHTA and CDR2 FQGNSA. The CDR3 DNA is TGTGCCAGCAGCTCGATGGAAGGACAGGCGAGGACTGAAGCTTTCTTT. Encoded protein: CASSSMEGQARTEAFF.